A selection of T cell receptor beta chains follows, all from one sample in a study of T-cell memory formation after mild COVID-19. TCRdb analysed the 5' RACE reads with MiXCR anew, one entry per CDR3 protein. In the table there are approximately 580,000 distinct CDR3 sequences, roughly 21% of which are singletons. The sample comprised PBMCs or a T cell subset sorted from them (not recorded which). The source is an adult woman who had mild COVID-19 (a few samples of this study predate the infection). Cell type and time point are not known. CDR3s include the opening cysteine and the closing phenylalanine or tryptophan. D genes are given only for firm matches. Clone sizes are given selectively: once, few, many, or a class where the clone is expanded.

J: TRBJ2-7
V: TRBV12-5
D: -
size: few
DNA: TGTGCTAGTGGTTTGGAAAAACAGGGTAGCTCCTACGAGCAGTACTTC
CDR3: CASGLEKQGSSYEQYF

J: TRBJ2-5
V: TRBV18
D: -
size: few
DNA: TGTGCCAGCTCACCTCGGGCCACACTCCAAGAGACCCAGTACTTC
CDR3: CASSPRATLQETQYF

J: TRBJ1-1
V: TRBV12-3/TRBV12-4
D: -
size: once
DNA: TGTGCCAGCAGTCCAAGGTCGTGGTCCACTGAAGCTTTCTTT
CDR3: CASSPRSWSTEAFF

J: TRBJ2-5
V: TRBV5-6
D: -
size: few
DNA: TGTGCCAGCAGCGGAGGGGGGGGTCAAGAGACCCAGTACTTC
CDR3: CASSGGGGQETQYF

J: TRBJ1-1
V: TRBV6-5
D: -
size: few
DNA: TGTGCCAGCAGTTACTTCCGGAGCTTAGTAAACACTGAAGCTTTCTTT
CDR3: CASSYFRSLVNTEAFF

J: TRBJ2-1
V: TRBV2
D: -
size: few
DNA: TGTGCCAGCAACGTGGAACGGTGGACCTACAATGAGCAGTTCTTC
CDR3: CASNVERWTYNEQFF

J: TRBJ2-2
V: TRBV20-1
D: -
size: few
DNA: TGCAGTGCTAGACGAGGAGGGGACACCGGGGAGCTGTTTTTT
CDR3: CSARRGGDTGELFF

J: TRBJ2-7
V: TRBV5-1
D: -
size: -
DNA: TGCGCCAGCAGCTTGGGAGGCGCGGGACACGAGCAGTACTTC
CDR3: CASSLGGAGHEQYF

J: TRBJ2-1
V: TRBV18
D: -
size: -
DNA: TGTGCCAGCTCTGGAGAGGCGCGAGTGCAGTTCTTC
CDR3: CASSGEARVQFF

J: TRBJ2-2
V: TRBV7-2
D: -
size: -
DNA: TGTGCCAGCAGCTTAGACCACTACACCGGGGAGCTGTTTTTT
CDR3: CASSLDHYTGELFF

J: TRBJ2-7
V: TRBV6-2/TRBV6-3
D: TRBD2
size: -
DNA: TGTGCCAGCAGTCCCGTAGGGAGCGGGAGAGGCGAGCAGTACTTC
CDR3: CASSPVGSGRGEQYF